This T cell receptor beta chain was sequenced for a study of blood T cells in healthy people across ages. Study observations and caveats: Unsorted PBMC material precluded a definitive naive versus antigen-experienced comparison. Shifts in expanded clonotypes may have been confounded by donor CMV status, which was unknown.

Individuals who donated were healthy Caucasians from Russia aged about 6 to 100. Of note for this clonotype: The antigen remains undetermined.

Sample-barcoded 5' priming and a J-beta primer mix drove a second PCR of about 6 to 11 cycles. One entry per CDR3 protein, called by TCRdb with MiXCR from the 5' RACE reads. Of approximately 790,000 distinct CDR3 sequences in the sample, approximately 59% were seen once. The V segment lost 1 base and the J segment 5 bases; nucleotides outside the gene matches: 14. The CDR3 runs to 17 residues. The germline V gene encodes CDR1 SQVTM and CDR2 ANQGSEA. Sequencing was performed on blood. This sequence joins TRBV29-1 and TRBJ2-1, with 7 bases aligning to TRBD1. This clonotype originated in a man aged 25 to 45 in good health. Here the CDR3 reads CSVEARGEGAHDNEQFF. The CDR3 coding sequence is TGCAGCGTTGAAGCTCGTGGTGAGGGGGCCCACGACAATGAGCAGTTCTTC.